Below, 27 T cell receptor beta chains from the same sample are listed, as sequenced in a study of HIV-infected children after antiretroviral therapy interruption. Treatment of the sample: PENTA 11 planned treatment interruption arm or continuous ART arm. RNA-based 3' RACE libraries used unique molecular identifiers. MiXCR, applied by TCRdb to the 3' RACE reads, yields one record per CDR3 protein. Among around 15,000 distinct CDR3 sequences listed, more than 3% were seen once. The sequencing used CD45RO+ CD8+ T cells from PBMCs, pooled from several time points, collected from a donor given antiretroviral therapy, either interrupted or continuous. The subset is: memory CD8+ CD45RO+ CD45RA- T cells. These receptors all come from a pool of human donors with HIV.

This clonotype has at least ten counts. The chain links TRBV7-2 to TRBJ2-7; D ambiguous. The CDR3 extends over 13 amino acids. Germline V CDR1 and CDR2: SGHTA, FQGNSA. The V and J ends lost 1 base and 6 bases respectively, with 10 bases between them. CDR3 in DNA: TGTGCCAGCAGCTTAGGCGGCGGAAGCGAGCAGTACTTC. Amino acid sequence: CASSLGGGSEQYF.

In its sample, this clonotype ranks as large (0.1 to 1%). The chain links TRBV6-2 or TRBV6-3 to TRBJ2-3; D perhaps matches TRBD2 (6 bases). V was clipped by 2 bases and J by 4 bases, with 13 bases between them. CDR1 and CDR2 (germline): MNHEY, SVGEGT. This CDR3 is built from 15 residues. CDR3 coding DNA: TGTGCCAGCAGTTACGGGGGAGGCAATGCAGATACGCAGTATTTT. Protein product: CASSYGGGNADTQYF.

The sample holds many counts of this clonotype. One end of the junction fails to match germline, which may point to a read error. V is TRBV27 and J is TRBJ2-7; TRBD1 is a possible D gene (5 bases). Germline-derived CDR1 and CDR2 are MNHEY and SMNVEV (reference sequence). The CDR3 sequence is 15 residues long. This CDR3 is CASGFRAGLTYEQYF. The CDR3 coding sequence is TGTGCCAGCGGTTTCCGCGCAGGGTTAACCTACGAGCAGTACTTC.

This clonotype appeared many times. The chain combines TRBV5-1 with TRBJ2-7; D gene uncertain. This CDR3 has 14 amino acids. Trimming removed 0 bases at V and 0 bases at J, with 7 bases between. CDR1 and CDR2 (germline): SGHRS, YFSETQ. This CDR3 reads CASSLEAGSYEQYF. CDR3 DNA sequence: TGCGCCAGCAGCTTGGAGGCAGGCTCCTACGAGCAGTACTTC.

This clonotype was seen many times. This rearrangement joins TRBV7-8 to TRBJ1-1; TRBD1 agrees at 7 bases. V lost 4 bases and J lost 3; bases outside the gene matches: 8. Germline CDR1 SGHVS, CDR2 FQNEAQ. This CDR3 has 15 residues. As DNA, the CDR3 is TGTGCCAGCAGCTGGGGAACAGGGGCGGACACTGAAGCTTTCTTT. Protein product: CASSWGTGADTEAFF.

This clonotype was seen repeatedly, ten times or more. This chain links TRBV27 with TRBJ1-1, with TRBD1 identical over 8 bases. This CDR3 is 12 amino acids long. From germline, CDR1 is MNHEY and CDR2 SMNVEV (reference sequence). Trimming cost V 5 bases and J 11 bases; bases outside gene matches: 7. The CDR3 DNA reads TGTGCCAGCAGTCTCAGGGGACAGGACGCTTTCTTT. It is translated as CASSLRGQDAFF.

This clonotype was picked up many times. The chain has TRBV6-5 and TRBJ2-2; 12 bases fit TRBD1. This CDR3 comprises 16 residues. Germline assignment: CDR1 MNHEY and CDR2 SVGAGI. J lost 6 bases, V lost 6 bases, and 8 bases had no gene match. CDR3 protein: CASRKPGTGGAGELFF. The CDR3, as DNA: TGTGCCAGCAGGAAACCCGGGACAGGGGGCGCCGGGGAGCTGTTTTTT.

This clonotype was recorded at least ten times. Mismatch with germline at one junction end may stem from a read error. V is TRBV6-6 and J is TRBJ1-1; no clear D. This CDR3 spans 10 amino acids. The germline V gene has CDR1 MNHNY and CDR2 SVGAGI (reference sequence). The CDR3 coding sequence is TGTGCCAGCAGTGCGGACGAGTTTATCTTT. Protein product: CASSADEFIF.

This clonotype was found many times. The genes are TRBV7-2 and TRBJ2-2; TRBD2 agrees at 7 bases. The CDR3 extends over 15 amino acids. Germline-derived CDR1 and CDR2 are SGHTA and FQGNSA. With 7 bases clipped from V and 0 bases from J, the junction kept 5 bases outside the gene matches. The CDR3 DNA sequence: TGTGCCAGCACCCTACTAGCGCCGAACACCGGGGAGCTGTTTTTT. Translation: CASTLLAPNTGELFF.

The genes are TRBV12-1 and TRBJ1-1; TRBD1, the table's D call, lacks a check against the DNA. TRBV12-1 is listed as a pseudogene. This CDR3 has 18 residues. For the CDR3, the DNA is TGTGCCAGCAGCTTTGCGACAGGACAGGGGACCCGGAACACTGAAGCTTTCTTT. The encoded protein is CASSFATGQGTRNTEAFF.

This clonotype was found many times. The rearrangement joins TRBV24-1 to TRBJ2-3; weak D call: TRBD1 (6 bases). Trimming took 6 bases from V and 9 from J, leaving 15 bases between them. The CDR3 runs to 13 residues. From germline, CDR1 is KGHDR and CDR2 SFDVKD. CDR3 DNA sequence: TGTGCCACCAGTTTGGTGTCAGGGGAGACGCAGTATTTT. Its translation: CATSLVSGETQYF.

This clonotype was recorded at least ten times. The chain employs TRBV7-2 and TRBJ2-3, with D perhaps matching TRBD1 or TRBD2 (6 bases each). Germline V gene data show CDR1 as SGHTA and CDR2 as FQGNSA. V lost 1 base and J 4 bases, leaving 18 bases between the germline ends. CDR3 length: 17 amino acids. CDR3 bases: TGTGCCAGCAGCTTAGGGGGGGCCCGAACCCTGGCAGATACGCAGTATTTT. Protein sequence: CASSLGGARTLADTQYF.

The table lists this clonotype with many counts. This chain joins TRBV4-2 and TRBJ2-6; possible D gene TRBD1, 6 bases. CDR1 is LGHNA and CDR2 is YNFKEQ in the germline V gene. The CDR3 totals 18 residues. V was clipped by 2 bases and J by 2 bases, with 16 bases between them. Here the CDR3 reads CASSQYRDSAAGANVLTF. In DNA, the CDR3 is TGTGCCAGCAGCCAATACAGGGATTCCGCGGCTGGGGCCAACGTCCTGACTTTC.

Many counts were recorded for this clonotype. The chain is built from TRBV20-1 and TRBJ2-7, with D hard to call. V lost 6 bases, J lost 1 base, and 16 bases lay in between. Germline V gene data show CDR1 as DFQATT and CDR2 as SNEGSKA (reference sequence). This CDR3 comprises 14 residues. CDR3 region: CSADSRPYSYEQYF. The CDR3 DNA reads TGCAGTGCCGACTCCCGGCCATATTCCTACGAGCAGTACTTC.

This clonotype rates as medium-sized. V is TRBV12-3 or TRBV12-4 and J is TRBJ2-7, with D perhaps TRBD2 (6 bases). This CDR3 region has 14 residues. Trimming shortened V by 3 bases and J by 2 bases, and 11 bases separated the two germline ends. The CDR3 protein is CASSFAAGPYEQYF. Here the CDR3 DNA reads TGTGCCAGCAGTTTTGCCGCGGGGCCCTACGAGCAGTACTTC.

This clonotype was seen at least ten times. The chain is built from TRBV9 and TRBJ2-1, with TRBD1 identical over 9 bases. Germline CDR1 reads SGDLS; CDR2 reads YYNGEE. Germline trimming cut 0 bases from V and 7 bases from J; bases unmatched to any gene: 5. The CDR3 runs 15 residues. The chain's CDR3 is CASSVAGTGKNEQFF. DNA of the CDR3: TGTGCCAGCAGCGTAGCTGGGACAGGGAAAAATGAGCAGTTCTTC.

At least ten counts were recorded for this clonotype. The rearrangement links TRBV6-2 or TRBV6-3 to TRBJ2-5; D tentatively fits TRBD1 or TRBD2 (5 bases each). V was shortened by 6 bases and J by 5 bases, with 16 bases between the two germline ends. The germline gives CDR1 MNHEY, CDR2 SVGEGT. The CDR3 is 14 amino acids. The CDR3 DNA sequence: TGTGCCAGCAGCACCCCTCCCGGGGCGGAGACCCAGTACTTC. It yields the protein CASSTPPGAETQYF.

This clonotype has a count of ten or more. The chain is built from TRBV19 and TRBJ1-5, with D possibly being TRBD1 (5 bases). CDR1 is LNHDA and CDR2 is SQIVND in the germline V gene (reference sequence). V lost 6 bases and J 5 bases, leaving 26 bases between the germline ends. The CDR3 runs to 18 residues. Written as DNA, the CDR3 is TGTGCCAGTAGCGTCCTCCGGGCGGGGGTCCCCAACCATCAGCCCCAGCATTTT. This codes for CASSVLRAGVPNHQPQHF.

This clonotype was counted at least ten times. The chain employs TRBV4-1 and TRBJ1-2; the D is unclear. Germline V gene data show CDR1 as MGHRA and CDR2 as YSYEKL. V was pared by 4 bases and J by 6 bases, with 12 bases between. This CDR3 spans 13 amino acids. The chain's CDR3 is CASSPGGFNGYTF. CDR3 nucleotides: TGCGCCAGCAGCCCTGGAGGTTTTAATGGCTACACCTTC.

There are many counts of this clonotype. One base away lies a much larger clone, so this may be a sequencing read error. The chain links TRBV28 to TRBJ2-1, with a possible D match to TRBD2 (7 bases). The CDR3 sequence is 12 residues long. V was cut by 7 bases and J by 11 bases, with 15 bases left in between. The germline V gene has CDR1 MDHEN and CDR2 SYDVKM. The chain's CDR3 is CASTPRGPKQFF. The CDR3, as DNA: TGTGCCAGCACCCCGCGGGGGCCTAAGCAGTTCTTC.

This clonotype was seen a handful of times. This chain joins TRBV4-1 and TRBJ1-5; D is unclear. The CDR3 runs to 15 residues. CDR1 and CDR2 (germline): MGHRA, YSYEKL. The ends were cut back, 3 bases at V and 4 bases at J, with 13 bases in the middle. This CDR3 is CASSQKSGSNQPQHF. DNA of the CDR3: TGCGCCAGCAGCCAGAAATCCGGGTCTAATCAGCCCCAGCATTTT.

This clonotype was observed many times. V and J are TRBV6-5 and TRBJ1-1; D is ambiguous. Germline V gene data show CDR1 as MNHEY and CDR2 as SVGAGI. V lost 6 bases to trimming and J lost 4 bases, with 15 bases between them. CDR3 size: 14 residues. The CDR3 coding sequence is TGTGCCAGCAGCCTCGGGTCGGGAGGCACTGAAGCTTTCTTT. Its protein is CASSLGSGGTEAFF.

This clonotype was recorded many times. The CDR3 DNA reads as TGTGCCAGCAGTTTAAATCCCCTGGGGTTCTTC. Amino acids: CASSLNPLGFF. The chain joins TRBV28 to TRBJ2-1; no clear D. Trimming pared 2 bases from V and 15 bases from J, leaving 11 bases between. Germline values: CDR1 MDHEN, CDR2 SYDVKM. This CDR3 region has 11 residues.

This clonotype was detected many times. This CDR3 reads CAISESGSSGADQETQYF. Here the CDR3 DNA reads TGTGCCATCAGTGAGTCCGGGTCTAGCGGGGCGGACCAAGAGACCCAGTACTTC. The chain employs TRBV10-3 and TRBJ2-5; TRBD2 agrees at 9 bases. This CDR3 region has 18 residues. Trimming cost V 0 bases and J 0 bases; bases outside gene matches: 8. Germline V gives CDR1 ENHRY, CDR2 SYGVKD.

This clonotype showed up many times. V usage is TRBV7-9 and J usage is TRBJ2-2; tentative D call: TRBD1 (5 bases). The CDR3 spans 15 residues. Germline CDR1 and CDR2: SEHNR and FQNEAQ (reference sequence). V shed 1 base and J shed 6 bases, with 12 bases lying between them. CDR3 sequence reads: CASSLGGASSGELFF. In nucleotides, the CDR3 is TGTGCCAGCAGCTTAGGTGGGGCTTCGTCCGGGGAGCTGTTTTTT.

The rearrangement uses TRBV3-1 and TRBJ2-7; D is unresolved. The CDR3 is 13 amino acids. Germline CDR1 LGHDT, CDR2 YNNKEL (reference sequence). The V gene lost 8 bases and the J gene lost 2 bases, with 13 bases spanning the gap. The CDR3 DNA reads as TGTGCCAGCGGTCTTCGGCCGGCCTACGAGCAGTACTTC. It codes for CASGLRPAYEQYF.

The table lists this clonotype with many counts. The rearrangement joins TRBV29-1 to TRBJ2-7; D not certain. CDR1 is SQVTM, CDR2 ANQGSEA, per germline. V was pared by 4 bases and J by 0 bases, with 7 bases between. This CDR3 is built from 12 residues. The CDR3 DNA sequence: TGCAGCGTTGCGGCAGCCTCCTACGAGCAGTACTTC. Translating gives CSVAAASYEQYF.